Each of the 5 T cell receptor beta chains below was sequenced from the same sample in a study of human T cells and chemical hapten exposure. Time point described: pre-sensitization, week 0. The treatment is: therapeutic diphenylcyclopropenone sensitization with weekly scalp DPC. Using its own MiXCR run on the RACE reads, TCRdb lists one record per CDR3 protein. The sample has tens of thousands of distinct CDR3 sequences, 9.9% seen once. The source was whole blood, collected in connection with sensitization to the hapten diphenylcyclopropenone (DPC). These receptors were taken from a man aged 40-55 years with alopecia areata. Some clones in this sample may be carry-over from other donors' samples.

This clonotype was picked up many times. The chain carries TRBV9 and TRBJ2-3; D gene unclear. CDR1 and CDR2 (germline): SGDLS, YYNGEE. This CDR3 comprises 12 residues. V was clipped by 0 bases and J by 6 bases, with 5 bases between them. CDR3 DNA: TGTGCCAGCAGCGTAGGTCAGGATACGCAGTATTTT. Its protein is CASSVGQDTQYF.

The chain recombines TRBV9 with TRBJ2-1; 7 nucleotides line up with TRBD2. Losses at the gene ends were 0 bases for V and 6 bases for J; bases not matched to a gene: 3. This CDR3 contains 14 residues. The germline V gene has CDR1 SGDLS and CDR2 YYNGEE. The DNA of the CDR3 is TGTGCCAGCAGCGTAGCCGGGACTACCAATGAGCAGTTCTTC. This gives the protein CASSVAGTTNEQFF. Full variable domain (remainder filled in from reference TRBV9 and TRBJ2-1): DSGVTQTPKHLITATGQRVTLRCSPRSGDLSVYWYQQSLDQGLQFLIQYYNGEERAKGNILERFSAQQFPDLHSELNLSSLELGDSALYFCASSVAGTTNEQFFGPGTRLTVL.

This clonotype was detected only a few times. The chain combines TRBV28 with TRBJ2-3; D not resolved. Trimming stripped 9 bases from V and 1 base from J, with 17 bases between. In germline, CDR1 is MDHEN, CDR2 SYDVKM. CDR3 size: 15 residues. The CDR3 nucleotides are TGTGCCAGTCTACCCGAAAGGTCGGGCACAGATACGCAGTATTTT. Translation gives CASLPERSGTDTQYF.

This chain joins TRBV5-1 and TRBJ2-1; 15 nucleotides line up with TRBD2. This CDR3 is 19 amino acids long. Germline V lookup: CDR1 SGHRS, CDR2 YFSETQ. Germline trimming cut 2 bases from V and 0 bases from J; bases unmatched to any gene: 6. In DNA, the CDR3 is TGCGCCAGCAGCTTCGGACTAGCGGGAGGGCCTAACTCCTACAATGAGCAGTTCTTC. Encoded protein: CASSFGLAGGPNSYNEQFF.

This clonotype was picked up many times. The chain carries TRBV5-1 and TRBJ2-7, with 11 bases lining up with TRBD1. Germline CDR1 reads SGHRS; CDR2 reads YFSETQ. The CDR3 sequence is 14 residues long. V lost 4 bases to trimming and J lost 6 bases; unmatched junction nucleotides: 6. CDR3 in DNA: TGCGCCAGCAGCCCTATGGGACAGGGGGGCGAGCAGTACTTC. Translation: CASSPMGQGGEQYF.